This is a list of T cell receptor beta chains from one sample in a study of T-cell memory formation after mild COVID-19. Each CDR3 protein is one row after TCRdb ran MiXCR on the 5' RACE reads. The data show a few hundred thousand distinct CDR3 sequences, around 20% seen once. Sequenced sample: PBMCs or a T cell subset sorted from them (not recorded which). Receptors were obtained from an adult woman who had mild COVID-19 (a few samples of this study predate the infection). Cell type and time point are not known. Each CDR3 is given with its conserved first and last residue. A D gene is named only where the DNA matches it firmly. Clone size is stated in some rows and not others, as once, few, many or a class when expanded.

TRBJ2-6	TRBV6-2/TRBV6-3	15	.	.	TGTGCCAGCCCCGGAGGGGTAACTGGGGCCAACGTCCTGACTTTC	CASPGGVTGANVLTF
TRBJ2-4	TRBV21-1	16	.	.	TGTGCCAGCAGCAAAGATTCGCGGGGAGCCAAAAACATTCAGTACTTC	CASSKDSRGAKNIQYF
TRBJ1-2	TRBV20-1	14	many	TRBD1	TGCAGTGCGCAGGGACAGGGAATCTCCTATGGCTACACCTTC	CSAQGQGISYGYTF
TRBJ2-1	TRBV6-5	14	.	.	TGTGCCAGCAGTTCGACAGGGAACGGAGGGGAGCAGTTCTTC	CASSSTGNGGEQFF
TRBJ1-2	TRBV27	14	.	.	TGTGCCAGCAGTTTCGGGGACGCCCACTATGGCTACACCTTC	CASSFGDAHYGYTF
TRBJ2-7	TRBV7-9	14	.	.	TGTGCCAGCAGCGGTCTCGGGGACTCCTACGAGCAGTACTTC	CASSGLGDSYEQYF
TRBJ2-5	TRBV12-3/TRBV12-4	14	few	TRBD1	TGTGCCAGCAGCCCTCAGGGACAGCAAGAGACCCAGTACTTC	CASSPQGQQETQYF
TRBJ2-3	TRBV7-3	13	.	.	TGTGCCAGCGGGGGCCACAGCACAGATGCGCAGTATTTT	CASGGHSTDAQYF
TRBJ1-1	TRBV4-3	16	.	.	TGCGCCAGCAGCCAAGAGGGGCCACCCTTACCCACTGAAGCTTTCTTT	CASSQEGPPLPTEAFF
TRBJ1-1	TRBV3-1	13	.	.	TGTGCCAGCAGCGGACAGATTAACACTGAAGCTTTCTTT	CASSGQINTEAFF
TRBJ1-5	TRBV2	15	.	.	TGTGCCAGCAGTGGGACAGCGTATAGCAATCAGCCCCAGCATTTT	CASSGTAYSNQPQHF
TRBJ2-1	TRBV6-5	15	.	TRBD1	TGTGCCAGCAGTCCCTTTGGGACAGGGGGCAATGAGCAGTTCTTC	CASSPFGTGGNEQFF
TRBJ2-1	TRBV7-2	16	few	.	TGTGCCAGCAGCTTAGCGCTAGCTAGGGTTTACAATGAGCAGTTCTTC	CASSLALARVYNEQFF
TRBJ1-6	TRBV6-5	13	.	.	TGTGCCAGCACCAACTGGGATAATTCACCCCTCCACTTT	CASTNWDNSPLHF
TRBJ1-1	TRBV5-6	14	.	.	TGTGCCAGCAGCGACGGACCCGTTAACACTGAAGCTTTCTTT	CASSDGPVNTEAFF
TRBJ2-7	TRBV6-2/TRBV6-3	17	.	TRBD1	TGTGCCAGCAGTCCCAGGGGGCTCCTAGACCCCCTCTACGAGCAGTACTTC	CASSPRGLLDPLYEQYF
TRBJ2-2	TRBV4-1	17	few	TRBD1	TGCGCCAGCAGCCAAGCAGAGGAACAGGGGAAACCCGGGGAGCTGTTTTTT	CASSQAEEQGKPGELFF
TRBJ2-3	TRBV6-2/TRBV6-3	14	.	TRBD2	TGTGCCAGCAGCCCTAGCGGCTACACAGATACGCAGTATTTT	CASSPSGYTDTQYF
TRBJ2-1	TRBV20-1	15	.	TRBD2	TGCAGTGCTAGAGACCGGGTAGCGGGGGCCAGGGAGCAGTTCTTC	CSARDRVAGAREQFF
TRBJ2-1	TRBV27	16	.	.	TGTGCCAGCAGTTTCGGGGGCTCGAGCTCCTACAATGAGCAGTTCTTC	CASSFGGSSSYNEQFF
TRBJ1-5	TRBV15	15	.	TRBD1	TGTGCCACCAGCCTTAGAGTAGGGGGCGACCAGCCCCAGCATTTT	CATSLRVGGDQPQHF
TRBJ1-1	TRBV10-3	13	few	.	TGTGCCATCAGTGATGGGGTCCTCACCGAAGCTTTCTTT	CAISDGVLTEAFF
TRBJ2-7	TRBV28	16	many	TRBD2	TGTGCCAGCAGCCTCAACGGCGGGAGGGCCGGCTACGAGCAGTACTTC	CASSLNGGRAGYEQYF
TRBJ2-7	TRBV7-2	16	.	TRBD2	TGTGCCAGCAGCTCAGGACCCGGGACTAGACCCTACGAGCAGTACTTC	CASSSGPGTRPYEQYF
TRBJ2-3	TRBV5-1	13	.	TRBD2	TGCGCCAGCAGCTCCACTACTAGCGGGGGGCAGTATTTT	CASSSTTSGGQYF
TRBJ1-2	TRBV4-2	15	few	.	TGTGCCAGCAGCCAAGATTGGGGCGGGAACTATGGCTACACCTTC	CASSQDWGGNYGYTF
TRBJ2-5	TRBV12-3/TRBV12-4	15	few	.	TGTGCCAGCAGTTTTTCGACAGAGTACCAAGAGACCCAGTACTTC	CASSFSTEYQETQYF
TRBJ1-1	TRBV20-1	14	few	.	TGCAGTGCCCCAACTCGGGTAGGGACCACTGAAGCTTTCTTT	CSAPTRVGTTEAFF
TRBJ2-1	TRBV18	16	many	TRBD2	TGTGCCAGCTCCCGTCGTGATAGCGGGAGTTTCTATGAGCAGTTCTTC	CASSRRDSGSFYEQFF
TRBJ1-1	TRBV7-9	13	.	.	TGTGCCAGCAGCTTAGGTGCGAGCGCTGAAGCTTTCTTT	CASSLGASAEAFF
TRBJ1-6	TRBV2	15	.	TRBD1	TGTGCCAGCAGTGCAGGACAGGGAAGTCGGTCACCCCTCCACTTT	CASSAGQGSRSPLHF
TRBJ2-1	TRBV9	15	.	.	TGTGCCAGCAGCGTAGAGGCGGGAAGCCGCCCCCCCCAGTTCTTC	CASSVEAGSRPPQFF
TRBJ1-2	TRBV7-9	13	.	TRBD1	TGTGCTACGGACAGGACCGCTAACTATGGCTACACCTTC	CATDRTANYGYTF
TRBJ2-1	TRBV12-3/TRBV12-4	17	.	.	TGTGCCAGCGAGGGGGCTAGCGTAGACGGCTCCTACAATGAGCAGTTCTTC	CASEGASVDGSYNEQFF
TRBJ2-5	TRBV4-2	15	.	TRBD1	TGTGCCAGCAGCATCCGACCGGGACAGCAAGAGACCCAGTACTTC	CASSIRPGQQETQYF
TRBJ2-7	TRBV27	15	few	TRBD2	TGTGCCAGCAGAACCGGGACTAGCGGGCTCTACGAGCAGTACTTC	CASRTGTSGLYEQYF
TRBJ2-5	TRBV7-2	17	.	TRBD2	TGTGCCAGCGGCGCCCCGGAGGGAGGGATAACTTGGGAGACCCAGTACTTC	CASGAPEGGITWETQYF
TRBJ1-2	TRBV12-3/TRBV12-4	12	few	.	TGTGCCAGCAGCCTGACAGACTATGGCTACACCTTC	CASSLTDYGYTF
TRBJ2-7	TRBV5-1	14	few	.	TGCGCCAGCAGCTTAACGGGACTCACCTACGAGCAGTACTTC	CASSLTGLTYEQYF
TRBJ2-5	TRBV4-3	14	.	TRBD2	TGCGCCAGCAGCGCTCAGAGCGGGAGGGAGACCCAGTACTTC	CASSAQSGRETQYF
TRBJ2-3	TRBV4-3	13	.	.	TGCGCCAGCAGCCCACTACCGCAGGATACGCAGTATTTT	CASSPLPQDTQYF
TRBJ1-2	TRBV27	14	few	.	TGTGCCAGCAGTTTAAGGAGGGAATTCTATGGCTACACCTTC	CASSLRREFYGYTF
TRBJ2-1	TRBV6-6	17	.	TRBD2	TGTGCCAGCAGACTAGCGGGGGGGCATGGTGAGGACAATGAGCAGTTCTTC	CASRLAGGHGEDNEQFF